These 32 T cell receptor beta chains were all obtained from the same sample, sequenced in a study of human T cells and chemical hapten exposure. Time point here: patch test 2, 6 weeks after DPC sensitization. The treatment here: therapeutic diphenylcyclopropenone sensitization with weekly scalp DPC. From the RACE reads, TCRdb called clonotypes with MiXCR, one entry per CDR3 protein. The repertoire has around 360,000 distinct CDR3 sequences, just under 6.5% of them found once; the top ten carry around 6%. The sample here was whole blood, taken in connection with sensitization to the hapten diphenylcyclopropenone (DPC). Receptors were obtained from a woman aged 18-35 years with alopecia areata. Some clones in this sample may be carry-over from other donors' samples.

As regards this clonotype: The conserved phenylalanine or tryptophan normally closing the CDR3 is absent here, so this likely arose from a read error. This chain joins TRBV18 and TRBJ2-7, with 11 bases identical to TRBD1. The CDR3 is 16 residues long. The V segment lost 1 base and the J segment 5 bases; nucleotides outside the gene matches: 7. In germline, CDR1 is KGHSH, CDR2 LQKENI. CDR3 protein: CASSPQGTGGADEQYL. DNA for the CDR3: TGTGCCAGCTCACCACAAGGGACAGGGGGTGCCGACGAGCAGTACCTC.

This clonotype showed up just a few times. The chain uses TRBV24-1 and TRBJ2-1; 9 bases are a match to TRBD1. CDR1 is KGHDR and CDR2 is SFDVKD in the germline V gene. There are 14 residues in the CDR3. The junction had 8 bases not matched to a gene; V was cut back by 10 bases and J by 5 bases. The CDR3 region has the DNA TGTGCCACGACCGATGGGACAGGGAACAATGAGCAGTTCTTC. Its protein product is CATTDGTGNNEQFF.

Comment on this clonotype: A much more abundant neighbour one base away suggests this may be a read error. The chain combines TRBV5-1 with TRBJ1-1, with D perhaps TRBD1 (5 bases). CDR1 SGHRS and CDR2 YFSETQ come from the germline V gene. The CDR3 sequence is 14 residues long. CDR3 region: CSSSLVGQGTEAFF. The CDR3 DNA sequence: TGCTCCAGCAGCTTGGTAGGGCAGGGCACTGAAGCTTTCTTT.

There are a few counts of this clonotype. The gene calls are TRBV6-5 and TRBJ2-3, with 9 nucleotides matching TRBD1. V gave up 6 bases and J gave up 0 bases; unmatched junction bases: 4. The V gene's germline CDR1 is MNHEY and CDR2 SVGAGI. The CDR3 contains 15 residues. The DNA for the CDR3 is TGTGCCAGCAGCAACAGGGGGCGAAGCACAGATACGCAGTATTTT. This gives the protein CASSNRGRSTDTQYF.

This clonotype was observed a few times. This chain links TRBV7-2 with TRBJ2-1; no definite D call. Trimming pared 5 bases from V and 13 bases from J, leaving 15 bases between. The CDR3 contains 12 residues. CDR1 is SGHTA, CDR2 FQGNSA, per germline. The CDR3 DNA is TGTGCCAGCAGCCCAGGACCGTCCCCCCAGTTCTTC. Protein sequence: CASSPGPSPQFF.

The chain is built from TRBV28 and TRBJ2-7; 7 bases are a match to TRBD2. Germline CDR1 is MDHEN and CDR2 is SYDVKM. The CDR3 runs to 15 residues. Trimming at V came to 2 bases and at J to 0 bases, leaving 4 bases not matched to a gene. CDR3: CASSLDGGFSYEQYF. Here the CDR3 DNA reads TGTGCCAGCAGTTTAGACGGGGGGTTCTCCTACGAGCAGTACTTC.

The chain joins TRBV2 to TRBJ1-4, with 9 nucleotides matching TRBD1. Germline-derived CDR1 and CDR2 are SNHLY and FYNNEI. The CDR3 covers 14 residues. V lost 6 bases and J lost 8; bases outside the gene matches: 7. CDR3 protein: CASSGTGWGEKLFF. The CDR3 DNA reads TGTGCCAGCAGCGGGACAGGGTGGGGAGAAAAACTGTTTTTT. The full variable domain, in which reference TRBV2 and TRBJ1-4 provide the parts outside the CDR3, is EPEVTQTPSHQVTQMGQEVILRCVPISNHLYFYWYRQILGQKVEFLVSFYNNEISEKSEIFDDQFSVERPDGSNFTLKIRSTKLEDSAMYFCASSGTGWGEKLFFGSGTQLSVL.

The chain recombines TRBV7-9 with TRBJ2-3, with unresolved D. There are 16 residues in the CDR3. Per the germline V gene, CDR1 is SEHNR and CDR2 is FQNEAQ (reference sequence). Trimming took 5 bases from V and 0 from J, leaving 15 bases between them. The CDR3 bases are TGTGCCAGCAGCGCGGATCAAGCCACGAGCACAGATACGCAGTATTTT. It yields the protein CASSADQATSTDTQYF.

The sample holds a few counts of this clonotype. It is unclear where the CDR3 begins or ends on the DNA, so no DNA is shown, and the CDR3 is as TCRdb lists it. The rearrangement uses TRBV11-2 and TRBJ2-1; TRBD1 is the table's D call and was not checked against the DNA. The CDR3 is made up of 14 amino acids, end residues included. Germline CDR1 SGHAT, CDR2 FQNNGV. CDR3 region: CASSLDVARGSLFF.

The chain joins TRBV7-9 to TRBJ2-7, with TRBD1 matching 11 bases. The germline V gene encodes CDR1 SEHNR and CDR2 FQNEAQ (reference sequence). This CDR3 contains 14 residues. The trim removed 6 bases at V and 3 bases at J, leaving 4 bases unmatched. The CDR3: CASSPGQGDYEQYF. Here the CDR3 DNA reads TGTGCCAGCAGTCCGGGACAGGGGGACTACGAGCAGTACTTC.

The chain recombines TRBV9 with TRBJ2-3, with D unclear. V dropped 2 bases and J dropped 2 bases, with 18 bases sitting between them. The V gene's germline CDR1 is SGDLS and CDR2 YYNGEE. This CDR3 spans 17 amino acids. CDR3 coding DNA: TGTGCCAGCAGCGTCTCAGCACAACACCTTACCACAGATACGCAGTATTTT. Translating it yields CASSVSAQHLTTDTQYF.

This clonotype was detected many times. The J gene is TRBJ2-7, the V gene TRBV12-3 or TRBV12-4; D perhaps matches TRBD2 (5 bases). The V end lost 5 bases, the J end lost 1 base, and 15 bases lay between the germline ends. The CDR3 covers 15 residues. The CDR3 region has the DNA TGTGCCAGCAGTCCTATGGACGGACTTTCCTACGAGCAGTACTTC. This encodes CASSPMDGLSYEQYF.

This chain's CDR3 is CASSMGQKWNQPQHF. The CDR3 nucleotides are TGTGCCAGCAGCATGGGACAGAAGTGGAATCAGCCCCAGCATTTT. The V gene is TRBV5-5, the J gene TRBJ1-5; TRBD1 matches 7 bases. Germline trimming cut 4 bases from V and 4 bases from J; bases unmatched to any gene: 8. CDR1 SGHKS and CDR2 YYEKEE come from the germline V gene (reference sequence). The CDR3 is 15 amino acids.

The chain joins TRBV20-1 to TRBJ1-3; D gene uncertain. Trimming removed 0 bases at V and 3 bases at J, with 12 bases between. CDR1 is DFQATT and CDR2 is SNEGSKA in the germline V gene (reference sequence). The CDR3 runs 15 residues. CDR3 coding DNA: TGCAGTGCTAGAGATCCTAACTCTGGTGGAAACACCATATATTTT. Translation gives CSARDPNSGGNTIYF.

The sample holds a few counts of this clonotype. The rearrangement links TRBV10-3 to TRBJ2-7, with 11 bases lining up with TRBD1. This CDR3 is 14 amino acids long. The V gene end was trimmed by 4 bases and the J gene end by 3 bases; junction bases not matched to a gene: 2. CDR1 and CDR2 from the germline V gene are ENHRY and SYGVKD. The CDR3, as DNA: TGTGCCATCAGTGGGGACAGGGGGGACTACGAGCAGTACTTC. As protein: CAISGDRGDYEQYF.

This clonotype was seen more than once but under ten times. CDR3 sequence reads: CASSFTGTLNTEAFF. The DNA for the CDR3 is TGTGCCAGCAGCTTTACGGGGACACTGAACACTGAAGCTTTCTTT. The chain is built from TRBV7-2 and TRBJ1-1, with D perhaps TRBD1 (6 bases). The CDR3 is 15 residues long. Germline V gene lookup returns CDR1 SGHTA and CDR2 FQGNSA. Trimming left V 3 bases short and J 0 bases short, with 11 bases between. Based on the CDR3 plus reference TRBV7-2 and TRBJ1-1, the full variable domain is GAGVSQSPSNKVTEKGKDVELRCDPISGHTALYWYRQSLGQGLEFLIYFQGNSAPDKSGLPSDRFSAERTGGSVSTLTIQRTQQEDSAVYLCASSFTGTLNTEAFFGQGTRLTVV.

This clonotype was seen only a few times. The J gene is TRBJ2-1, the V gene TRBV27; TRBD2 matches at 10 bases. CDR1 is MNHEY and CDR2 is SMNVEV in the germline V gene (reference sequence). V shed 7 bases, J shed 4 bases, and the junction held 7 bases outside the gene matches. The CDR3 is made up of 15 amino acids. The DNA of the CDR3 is TGTGCCAGCACCCCTAGCGGGGGCCCTTACAATGAGCAGTTCTTC. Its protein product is CASTPSGGPYNEQFF.

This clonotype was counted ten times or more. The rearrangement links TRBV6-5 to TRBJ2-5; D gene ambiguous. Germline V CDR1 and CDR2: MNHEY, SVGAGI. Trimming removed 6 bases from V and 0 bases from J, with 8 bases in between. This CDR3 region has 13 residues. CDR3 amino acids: CASRGGDQETQYF. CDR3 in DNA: TGTGCCAGCAGGGGCGGCGACCAAGAGACCCAGTACTTC.

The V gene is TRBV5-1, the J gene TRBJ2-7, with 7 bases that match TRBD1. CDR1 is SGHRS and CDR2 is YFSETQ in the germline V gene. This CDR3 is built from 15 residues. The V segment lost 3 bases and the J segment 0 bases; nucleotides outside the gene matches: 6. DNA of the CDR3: TGCGCCAGCAGCTCCCCGGGACAGCTCTCCTACGAGCAGTACTTC. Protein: CASSSPGQLSYEQYF.

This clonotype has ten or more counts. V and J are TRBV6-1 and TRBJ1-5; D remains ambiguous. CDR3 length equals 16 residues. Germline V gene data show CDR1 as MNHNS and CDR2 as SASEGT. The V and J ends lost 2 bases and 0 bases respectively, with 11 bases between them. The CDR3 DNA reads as TGTGCCAGCAGTGAAAACAGCATTACTAGCAATCAGCCCCAGCATTTT. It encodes CASSENSITSNQPQHF.

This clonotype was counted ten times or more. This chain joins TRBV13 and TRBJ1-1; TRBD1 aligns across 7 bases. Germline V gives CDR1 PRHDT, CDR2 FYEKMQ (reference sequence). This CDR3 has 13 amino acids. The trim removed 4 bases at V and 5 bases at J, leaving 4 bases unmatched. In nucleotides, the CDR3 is TGTGCCAGCAGCTCAAAGGGGGCTACTGAAGCTTTCTTT. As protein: CASSSKGATEAFF.

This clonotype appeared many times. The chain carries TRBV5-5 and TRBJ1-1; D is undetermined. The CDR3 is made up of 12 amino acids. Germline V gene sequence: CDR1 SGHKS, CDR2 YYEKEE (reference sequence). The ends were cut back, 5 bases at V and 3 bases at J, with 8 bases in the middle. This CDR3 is CASSPADTEAFF. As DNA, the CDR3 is TGTGCCAGCAGTCCCGCGGACACTGAAGCTTTCTTT.

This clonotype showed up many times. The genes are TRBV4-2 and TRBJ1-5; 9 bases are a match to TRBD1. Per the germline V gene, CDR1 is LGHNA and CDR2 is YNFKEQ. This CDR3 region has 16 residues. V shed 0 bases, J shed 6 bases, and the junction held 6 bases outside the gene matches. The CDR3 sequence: CASSQDQQGAGQPQHF. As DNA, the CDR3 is TGTGCCAGCAGCCAAGATCAACAGGGGGCCGGTCAGCCCCAGCATTTT.

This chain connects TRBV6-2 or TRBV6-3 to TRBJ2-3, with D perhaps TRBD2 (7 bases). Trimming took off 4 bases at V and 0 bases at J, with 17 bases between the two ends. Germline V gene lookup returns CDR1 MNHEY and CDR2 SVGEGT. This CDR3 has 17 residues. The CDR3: CASSSQGGGPSTDTQYF. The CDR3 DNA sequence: TGTGCCAGCAGTTCTCAGGGAGGGGGGCCCAGCACAGATACGCAGTATTTT.

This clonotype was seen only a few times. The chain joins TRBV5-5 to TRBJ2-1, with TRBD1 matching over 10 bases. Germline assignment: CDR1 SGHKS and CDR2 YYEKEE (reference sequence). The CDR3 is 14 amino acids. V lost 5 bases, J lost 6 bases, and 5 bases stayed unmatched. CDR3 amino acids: CASRAGTGVNEQFF. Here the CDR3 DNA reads TGTGCCAGCAGAGCCGGGACAGGGGTCAATGAGCAGTTCTTC. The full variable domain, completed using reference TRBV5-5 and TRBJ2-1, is DAGVTQSPTHLIKTRGQQVTLRCSPISGHKSVSWYQQVLGQGPQFIFQYYEKEERGRGNFPDRFSARQFPNYSSELNVNALLLGDSALYLCASRAGTGVNEQFFGPGTRLTVL.

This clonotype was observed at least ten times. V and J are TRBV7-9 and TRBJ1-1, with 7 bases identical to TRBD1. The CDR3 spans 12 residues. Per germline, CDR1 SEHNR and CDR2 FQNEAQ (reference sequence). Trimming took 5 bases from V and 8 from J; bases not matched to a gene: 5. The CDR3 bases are TGTGCCAGCAGCCAAAAACAGGGGGAAGCTTTCTTT. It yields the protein CASSQKQGEAFF. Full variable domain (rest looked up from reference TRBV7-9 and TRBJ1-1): DTGVSQNPRHKITKRGQNVTFRCDPISEHNRLYWYRQTLGQGPEFLTYFQNEAQLEKSRLLSDRFSAERPKGSFSTLEIQRTEQGDSAMYLCASSQKQGEAFFGQGTRLTVV.

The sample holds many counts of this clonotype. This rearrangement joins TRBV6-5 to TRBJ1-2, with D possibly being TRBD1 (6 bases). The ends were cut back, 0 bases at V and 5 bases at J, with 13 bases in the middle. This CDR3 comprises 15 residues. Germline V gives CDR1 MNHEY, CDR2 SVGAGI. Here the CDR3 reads CASSYSLVGGYGYTF. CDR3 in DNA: TGTGCCAGCAGTTACTCCTTGGTAGGGGGGTATGGCTACACCTTC.

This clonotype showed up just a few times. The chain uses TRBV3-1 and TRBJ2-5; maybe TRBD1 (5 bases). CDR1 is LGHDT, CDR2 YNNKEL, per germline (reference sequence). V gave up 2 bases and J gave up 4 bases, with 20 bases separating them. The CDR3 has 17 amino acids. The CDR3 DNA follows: TGTGCCAGCAGCCAACTGTCCCTGGGGCTGGCTGGAGAGACCCAGTACTTC. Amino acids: CASSQLSLGLAGETQYF.

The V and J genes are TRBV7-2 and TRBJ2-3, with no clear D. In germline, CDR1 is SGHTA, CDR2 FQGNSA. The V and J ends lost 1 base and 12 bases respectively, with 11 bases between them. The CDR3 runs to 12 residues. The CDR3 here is CASSLVYQFQYF. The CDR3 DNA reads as TGTGCCAGCAGCTTAGTCTACCAGTTTCAGTATTTT. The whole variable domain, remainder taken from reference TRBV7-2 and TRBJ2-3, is GAGVSQSPSNKVTEKGKDVELRCDPISGHTALYWYRQSLGQGLEFLIYFQGNSAPDKSGLPSDRFSAERTGGSVSTLTIQRTQQEDSAVYLCASSLVYQFQYFGPGTRLTVL.

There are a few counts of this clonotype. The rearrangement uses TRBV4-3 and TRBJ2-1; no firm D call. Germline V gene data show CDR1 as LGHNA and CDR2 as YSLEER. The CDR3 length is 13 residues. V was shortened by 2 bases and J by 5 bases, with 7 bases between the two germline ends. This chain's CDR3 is CASSQTPNNEQFF. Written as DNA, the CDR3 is TGCGCCAGCAGCCAAACCCCAAACAATGAGCAGTTCTTC.

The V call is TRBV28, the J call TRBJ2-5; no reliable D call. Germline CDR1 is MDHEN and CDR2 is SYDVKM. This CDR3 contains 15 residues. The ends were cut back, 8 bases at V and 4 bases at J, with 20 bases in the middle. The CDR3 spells CASSLPGPKGETQYF. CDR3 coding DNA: TGTGCCAGCTCCCTCCCAGGCCCGAAGGGAGAGACCCAGTACTTC.

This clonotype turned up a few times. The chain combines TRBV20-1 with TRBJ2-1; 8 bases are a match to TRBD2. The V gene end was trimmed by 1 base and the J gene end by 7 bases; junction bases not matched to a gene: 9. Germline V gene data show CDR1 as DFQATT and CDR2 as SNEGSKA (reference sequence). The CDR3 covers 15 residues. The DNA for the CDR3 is TGCAGTGCTAGAGTATCCGGGGGGGCCAGGAATGAGCAGTTCTTC. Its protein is CSARVSGGARNEQFF.